The source of this T cell receptor (beta chain) is a study of cytotoxic CD8 clonotypes in ibrutinib-treated CLL. Across the whole study: Response samples were obtained once patients had received a median around twelve months of treatment, range 6 to 36.

This clone turned up a few times. Cryopreserved PBMCs yielded about 2 micrograms of genomic DNA for TCR beta libraries. Produced via immunoSEQ multiplex PCR; TCRdb's table is partial and in-frame only. The sample carries about 8,600 clones, less than 75% recorded once. The sample was PBMCs, taken before ibrutinib treatment. This TCR was recovered from a human donor with chronic lymphocytic leukemia.

This chain's CDR3 is CASSLMGYATNEKLFF. The CDR3 coding sequence is TGCGCCAGCAGCTTAATGGGATATGCAACTAATGAAAAACTGTTTTTT. The chain joins TRBV5-1 to TRBJ1-4; D unclear. Germline CDR1 reads SGHRS; CDR2 reads YFSETQ. The V end lost 2 bases, the J end lost 0 bases, and 11 bases lay between the germline ends. The CDR3 contains 16 residues.